Each of the 28 T cell receptor beta chains below was sequenced from the same sample in a study of T cells in Graves' hyperthyroidism and ophthalmopathy. The TCR beta CDR3 regions underwent amplification using RNA transcripts as the source. Carried out on the TCR CDR3, a first-round RT-PCR used the HTBI primer set. TCRdb fed the multiplex PCR reads into MiXCR, producing one record per CDR3 protein. The sample carries about 350,000 distinct CDR3 sequences, 15% to 20% recorded once. Sequencing was performed on blood. The receptors here all came from a woman between 40 and 55 years old with Graves' ophthalmopathy.

This clonotype was detected ten times or more. V and J are TRBV6-1 and TRBJ2-5; D gene ambiguous. The CDR3 contains 15 residues. Germline V gene data show CDR1 as MNHNS and CDR2 as SASEGT. Trimming took off 2 bases at V and 0 bases at J, with 10 bases between the two ends. CDR3 in DNA: TGTGCCAGCAGTGAAATTTTTGGTTACCAAGAGACCCAGTACTTC. Amino acid sequence: CASSEIFGYQETQYF.

Ten or more counts support this clonotype. This chain joins TRBV6-1 and TRBJ2-7; TRBD1 matches at 7 bases. J was trimmed by 2 bases and V by 6 bases; bases with no gene match: 10. The CDR3 covers 15 residues. CDR1 and CDR2 (germline): MNHNS, SASEGT. CDR3 sequence reads: CASSRYSDRTYEQYF. CDR3 nucleotides: TGTGCCAGCAGCCGATACTCGGACAGGACCTACGAGCAGTACTTC.

J is TRBJ1-5 and V is TRBV6-2 or TRBV6-3; possible D gene TRBD1, 5 bases. Germline CDR1 is MNHEY and CDR2 is SVGEGT. CDR3 length equals 14 residues. V shed 8 bases and J shed 2 bases, with 13 bases lying between them. CDR3 DNA: TGTGCCAGCCAGCGGGGGGAGCGCAATCAGCCCCAGCATTTT. The encoded protein is CASQRGERNQPQHF.

Many counts were recorded for this clonotype. The J gene is TRBJ1-5, the V gene TRBV28; D is uncertain. The CDR3 consists of 16 residues. Germline CDR1 MDHEN, CDR2 SYDVKM. V lost 4 bases and J lost 7, with 20 bases in between. CDR3 in DNA: TGTGCCAGCAGTTCGAACTGGAGGGAGAAGGAACAGCCCCAGCATTTT. The encoded protein is CASSSNWREKEQPQHF.

This clonotype was counted at least ten times. This rearrangement joins TRBV6-5 to TRBJ2-2; TRBD2 is a possible D gene (7 bases). Germline CDR1 and CDR2: MNHEY and SVGAGI. The CDR3 sequence is 15 residues long. V lost 2 bases and J 4 bases, leaving 11 bases between the germline ends. Written as DNA, the CDR3 is TGTGCCAGCAGTTACGGAAGGGGGGGCACCGGGGAGCTGTTTTTT. It encodes CASSYGRGGTGELFF.

At least ten counts were recorded for this clonotype. The chain joins TRBV12-3 or TRBV12-4 to TRBJ1-1; D possibly corresponds to TRBD1 (5 bases). The germline V and J ends were trimmed by 0 bases and 11 bases, with 7 bases remaining between them. This CDR3 has 11 amino acids. The CDR3 sequence: CASSLAGVAFF. CDR3 bases: TGTGCCAGCAGTTTAGCGGGGGTTGCTTTCTTT.

This clonotype came up many times. V and J are TRBV6-1 and TRBJ1-1; the D gene is possibly TRBD1 (5 bases). This CDR3 region has 17 residues. Germline V gene data show CDR1 as MNHNS and CDR2 as SASEGT. Trimming pared 4 bases from V and 1 base from J, leaving 19 bases between. The CDR3, as DNA: TGTGCCAGCAGTGCCCCCATGACAGCCTCTAAGAACACTGAAGCTTTCTTT. Translation: CASSAPMTASKNTEAFF.

CDR3 coding DNA: TGTGCCAGCAGCTTGGGTTCGGGACAGGGGATATCTGGGGCCAACGTCCTGACTTTC. It is translated as CASSLGSGQGISGANVLTF. The gene calls are TRBV5-4 and TRBJ2-6; 10 nucleotides line up with TRBD1. Per germline, CDR1 SGHNT and CDR2 YYREEE (reference sequence). J lost 1 base, V lost 0 bases, and 7 bases had no gene match. There are 19 residues in the CDR3. The whole variable domain, filled in from reference TRBV5-4 and TRBJ2-6, reads ETGVTQSPTHLIKTRGQQVTLRCSSQSGHNTVSWYQQALGQGPQFIFQYYREEENGRGNFPPRFSGLQFPNYSSELNVNALELDDSALYLCASSLGSGQGISGANVLTFGAGSRLTVL.

In this sample, this clonotype turned up many times. V is TRBV20-1 and J is TRBJ2-7; D uncertain. The CDR3 consists of 15 residues. Trimming shortened V by 2 bases and J by 7 bases, and 21 bases separated the two germline ends. Germline-derived CDR1 and CDR2 are DFQATT and SNEGSKA (reference sequence). The CDR3 is CSARSTQATAQEQYF. CDR3 sequence (DNA): TGCAGTGCTAGATCAACCCAAGCGACGGCGCAGGAGCAGTACTTC.

The table lists this clonotype with many counts. The genes are TRBV28 and TRBJ2-2; 11 bases are shared with TRBD2. The CDR3 totals 14 residues. Germline-derived CDR1 and CDR2 are MDHEN and SYDVKM. V was pared by 5 bases and J by 7 bases, with 3 bases of the junction left unmatched. CDR3 in amino acids: CASSTSGRHGELFF. CDR3 sequence (DNA): TGTGCCAGCAGTACTAGCGGGAGACACGGGGAGCTGTTTTTT.

This clonotype was seen many times. This chain joins TRBV7-3 and TRBJ1-1; TRBD1 might be the D (6 bases). There are 14 residues in the CDR3. Trimming took 1 base from V and 5 from J, leaving 11 bases between them. CDR1 and CDR2 (germline): SGHTA, FQGTGA. The CDR3 here is CASSLSAGVTEAFF. The CDR3 nucleotides read TGTGCCAGCAGCTTAAGCGCAGGGGTGACTGAAGCTTTCTTT.

The table lists this clonotype with many counts. The rearrangement links TRBV29-1 to TRBJ1-1, with 7 bases that match TRBD1. The J segment lost 0 bases and the V segment lost 4 bases, leaving 5 bases of the junction unmatched. Germline CDR1 is SQVTM and CDR2 is ANQGSEA. This CDR3 has 14 amino acids. CDR3 sequence (DNA): TGCAGCGTTGGGGTGACAGGGATGAACACTGAAGCTTTCTTT. Translating it yields CSVGVTGMNTEAFF. The full variable domain, in which reference TRBV29-1 and TRBJ1-1 provide the parts outside the CDR3, is SAVISQKPSRDICQRGTSLTIQCQVDSQVTMMFWYRQQPGQSLTLIATANQGSEATYESGFVIDKFPISRPNLTFSTLTVSNMSPEDSSIYLCSVGVTGMNTEAFFGQGTRLTVV.

This clonotype was recorded many times. This chain connects TRBV20-1 to TRBJ2-5; no definite D call. Deletions cut 3 bases from V and 1 base from J, with 9 bases between. The CDR3 has 13 residues. CDR1 DFQATT and CDR2 SNEGSKA come from the germline V gene (reference sequence). The CDR3 protein is CSARHRTQETQYF. The CDR3 DNA follows: TGCAGTGCTAGGCACAGAACCCAAGAGACCCAGTACTTC.

This clonotype was counted many times. V usage is TRBV7-2 and J usage is TRBJ1-2; TRBD1 aligns across 8 bases. CDR3 length equals 15 residues. The V segment lost 5 bases and the J segment 6 bases; nucleotides outside the gene matches: 11. Germline V CDR1 and CDR2: SGHTA, FQGNSA. The CDR3 DNA is TGTGCCAGCAGCATAACGGACAGGGTGGTAAATGGCTACACCTTC. Its translation is CASSITDRVVNGYTF.

This clonotype was recorded at least ten times. The chain joins TRBV19 to TRBJ1-1, with 7 nucleotides matching TRBD1. Trimming cost V 5 bases and J 11 bases; bases outside gene matches: 5. In germline, CDR1 is LNHDA, CDR2 SQIVND (reference sequence). The length of the CDR3 is 11 residues. The CDR3 DNA follows: TGTGCCAGTAGTTCGACAGGGAAGGCTTTCTTT. Translated, it gives CASSSTGKAFF.

In its sample, this clonotype was seen many times. The genes are TRBV12-5 and TRBJ1-5; D is uncertain. Germline assignment: CDR1 LGHNT and CDR2 FRNRAP. The CDR3 runs 15 residues. V was cut by 9 bases and J by 0 bases, with 15 bases left in between. In nucleotides, the CDR3 is TGTGCTAGCCGAGCCTTCGACGGTAGCAATCAGCCCCAGCATTTT. Translated, it gives CASRAFDGSNQPQHF.

This clonotype was counted at least ten times. The chain carries TRBV4-1 and TRBJ2-7, with unresolved D. The CDR3 extends over 14 amino acids. Trimming shortened V by 1 base and J by 1 base, and 8 bases separated the two germline ends. Per germline, CDR1 MGHRA and CDR2 YSYEKL. The CDR3 region has the DNA TGCGCCAGCAGCCAAGTTCAGCGATCCTACGAGCAGTACTTC. This codes for CASSQVQRSYEQYF.

This clonotype showed up many times. This chain links TRBV7-2 with TRBJ1-3; D call uncertain. Trimming removed 1 base at V and 2 bases at J, with 9 bases between. The CDR3 contains 15 residues. The germline V gene has CDR1 SGHTA and CDR2 FQGNSA. The CDR3 DNA follows: TGTGCCAGCAGCTTAGTTTCAACGCCTGGAAACACCATATATTTT. Translating gives CASSLVSTPGNTIYF.

This clonotype was counted ten times or more. The chain joins TRBV15 to TRBJ2-5; tentatively, D is TRBD1 (5 bases). Germline V gene data show CDR1 as LNHNV and CDR2 as YYDKDF (reference sequence). This CDR3 contains 18 residues. Trimming shortened V by 2 bases and J by 1 base, and 20 bases separated the two germline ends. Written as DNA, the CDR3 is TGTGCCACCAGCAGAAAACCCCCCATGACAGATTTCCAAGAGACCCAGTACTTC. Its translation: CATSRKPPMTDFQETQYF.

This clonotype has at least ten counts. V usage is TRBV5-1 and J usage is TRBJ1-1; D not certain. Germline V gene data show CDR1 as SGHRS and CDR2 as YFSETQ. Trimming stripped 4 bases from V and 4 bases from J, with 11 bases between. The length of the CDR3 is 13 residues. CDR3: CASSPVTITEAFF. Written as DNA, the CDR3 is TGCGCCAGCAGCCCAGTCACCATCACTGAAGCTTTCTTT.

In its sample, this clonotype was seen many times. The gene calls are TRBV6-2 or TRBV6-3 and TRBJ1-2; D is unclear. CDR3 length: 18 amino acids. V was trimmed by 0 bases and J by 0 bases, leaving 17 bases between them. Germline V gives CDR1 MNHEY, CDR2 SVGEGT. CDR3 DNA: TGTGCCAGCAGTTACTCGATCCCGGATCCTCCGCCTAACTATGGCTACACCTTC. Its translation is CASSYSIPDPPPNYGYTF.

CDR3 protein: CASSYGQGIEAFF. The CDR3 DNA sequence: TGTGCCAGCAGTTACGGACAGGGGATTGAAGCTTTCTTT. The chain recombines TRBV12-3 or TRBV12-4 with TRBJ1-1; 9 positions agree with TRBD1. Trimming took 4 bases from V and 7 from J; bases not matched to a gene: 4. CDR3 length: 13 amino acids.

This clonotype was detected many times. The rearrangement uses TRBV12-5 and TRBJ2-2, with no clear D. The V and J ends lost 5 bases and 6 bases respectively, with 7 bases between them. Germline assignment: CDR1 LGHNT and CDR2 FRNRAP. The CDR3 spans 12 residues. This CDR3 reads CASGRISGELFF. The CDR3 DNA is TGTGCTAGTGGTCGAATCTCCGGGGAGCTGTTTTTT.

This clonotype has a count of ten or more. This chain connects TRBV7-2 to TRBJ2-5; 7 positions agree with TRBD1. The CDR3 contains 17 residues. Germline lookup yields CDR1 SGHTA and CDR2 FQGNSA. V lost 1 base to trimming and J lost 7 bases; unmatched junction nucleotides: 15. The CDR3 DNA is TGTGCCAGCAGCTTAGGGGGTGTAGGGGGCGCGTCTGGGACCCAGTACTTC. Amino acid sequence: CASSLGGVGGASGTQYF.

This clonotype was observed at least ten times. This chain joins TRBV20-1 and TRBJ1-5; unclear D gene. The length of the CDR3 is 15 residues. CDR1 and CDR2 from the germline V gene are DFQATT and SNEGSKA (reference sequence). V lost 5 bases and J lost 5, with 19 bases in between. CDR3 amino acids: CSAGPGSGLYQPQHF. In DNA form, the CDR3 reads TGCAGTGCTGGCCCTGGGTCAGGCCTTTATCAGCCCCAGCATTTT.

This clonotype was observed a handful of times. The rearrangement joins TRBV12-3 or TRBV12-4 to TRBJ2-7, with 9 bases identical to TRBD2. After removal of 6 bases from V and 5 bases from J, the junction contained 8 bases not matched to a gene. The CDR3 loop spans 14 amino acids. In nucleotides, the CDR3 is TGTGCCAGCAGGGGTAGCGGGAGAATCAACGAGCAGTACTTC. This codes for CASRGSGRINEQYF.

This clonotype was counted only a few times. The chain has TRBV6-5 and TRBJ2-7, with TRBD1 identical over 12 bases. The CDR3 loop spans 17 amino acids. Germline loops: CDR1 MNHEY, CDR2 SVGAGI. J gave up 5 bases and V 2 bases, and 10 bases lay outside the gene matches. The CDR3 nucleotides read TGTGCCAGCAGTTACCAACCGGGACAGGGGGCTTTTAACGAGCAGTACTTC. Amino acid sequence: CASSYQPGQGAFNEQYF.

With regard to this clonotype: It is likely a read error, because the conserved phenylalanine at the end of the CDR3 is missing. The V gene is TRBV30, the J gene TRBJ1-1, with D maybe TRBD1 (5 bases). This CDR3 has 13 amino acids. Trimming took off 0 bases at V and 2 bases at J, with 7 bases between the two ends. Germline CDR1 GTSNPN, CDR2 SVGIG (reference sequence). The CDR3 coding sequence is TGTGCCTGGAGTGTGCAGGGAAACACTGAAGCTTTCCTT. Protein product: CAWSVQGNTEAFL.